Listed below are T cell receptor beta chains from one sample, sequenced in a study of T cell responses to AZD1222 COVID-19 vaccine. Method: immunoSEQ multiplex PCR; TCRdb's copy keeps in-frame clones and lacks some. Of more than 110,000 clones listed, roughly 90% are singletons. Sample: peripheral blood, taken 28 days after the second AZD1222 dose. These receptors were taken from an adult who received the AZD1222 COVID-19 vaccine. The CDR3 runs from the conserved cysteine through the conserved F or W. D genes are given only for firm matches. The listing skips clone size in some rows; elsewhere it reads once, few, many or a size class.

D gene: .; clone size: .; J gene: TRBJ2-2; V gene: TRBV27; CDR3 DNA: TGTGCCAGCAGTTTAGAAGGATACACCGGGGAGCTGTTTTTT; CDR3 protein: CASSLEGYTGELFF
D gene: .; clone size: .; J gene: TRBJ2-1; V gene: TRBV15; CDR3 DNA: TGTGCCACCAGCAGAGATCGTGGACCCTACAATGAGCAGTTCTTC; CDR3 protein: CATSRDRGPYNEQFF
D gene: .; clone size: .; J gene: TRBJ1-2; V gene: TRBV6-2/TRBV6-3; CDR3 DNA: TGTGCCAGCAGTTACTCGATCCGGATAGCTGGCTACACCTTC; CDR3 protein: CASSYSIRIAGYTF
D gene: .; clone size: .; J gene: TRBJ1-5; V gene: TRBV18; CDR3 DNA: TGTGCCAGCTCATCCGACAGTTATAGCAATCAGCCCCAGCATTTT; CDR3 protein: CASSSDSYSNQPQHF
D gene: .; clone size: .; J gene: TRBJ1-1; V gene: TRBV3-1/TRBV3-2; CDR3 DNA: TGTGCCAGCAGCCCCTCGACAGGGAACACTGAAGCTTTCTTT; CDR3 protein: CASSPSTGNTEAFF
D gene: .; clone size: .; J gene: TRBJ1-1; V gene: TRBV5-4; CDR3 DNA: TGTGCCAGCTCCCACGGGAGTTCGGAAGCTTTCTTT; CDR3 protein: CASSHGSSEAFF
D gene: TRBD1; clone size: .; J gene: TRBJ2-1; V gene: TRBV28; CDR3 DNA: TGTGCCACCGACAAGGGACAGGGGATGGAGAATGAGCAGTTCTTC; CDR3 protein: CATDKGQGMENEQFF
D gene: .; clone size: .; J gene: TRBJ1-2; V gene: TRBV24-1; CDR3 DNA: TGTGCCACCAAGGGTTCTGATGGCTACACCTTC; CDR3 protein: CATKGSDGYTF
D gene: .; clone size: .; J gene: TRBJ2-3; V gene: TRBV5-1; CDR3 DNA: TGCGCCAGCAGCTTAAAGACAGGACTTCGCACAGATACGCAGTATTTT; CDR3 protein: CASSLKTGLRTDTQYF
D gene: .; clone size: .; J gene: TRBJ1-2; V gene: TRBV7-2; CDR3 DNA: TGTGCCAGCAGAAAGGGTCTCGAGGGTGGCTACACCTTC; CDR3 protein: CASRKGLEGGYTF
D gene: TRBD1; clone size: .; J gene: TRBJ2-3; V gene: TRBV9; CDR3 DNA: TGTGCCAGCAGCGCGTATTATTGGAAACCCGGGACAGGGGGCACAGATACGCAGTATTTT; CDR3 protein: CASSAYYWKPGTGGTDTQYF
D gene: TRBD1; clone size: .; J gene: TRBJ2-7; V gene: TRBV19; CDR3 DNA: TGTGCCAGTAGCCGACCGGGACAGGGGGCCGGCGAGCAGTACTTC; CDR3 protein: CASSRPGQGAGEQYF
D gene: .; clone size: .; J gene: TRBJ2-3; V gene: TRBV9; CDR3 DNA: TGTGCCAGCAGCGTAGAAGGTTGGCGGACGCAGTATTTT; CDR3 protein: CASSVEGWRTQYF
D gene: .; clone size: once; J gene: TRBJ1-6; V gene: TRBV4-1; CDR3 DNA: TGCGCCAGCAGCCTCGACCCCCCGGGCCGCCTTACAGAATCCTCACCCCTCCACTTT; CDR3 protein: CASSLDPPGRLTESSPLHF
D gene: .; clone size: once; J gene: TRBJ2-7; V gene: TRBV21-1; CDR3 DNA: TGTGCCAGCAGCAAGCCCAGGACACCCAACCCCTGTCAGTACTTC; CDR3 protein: CASSKPRTPNPCQYF
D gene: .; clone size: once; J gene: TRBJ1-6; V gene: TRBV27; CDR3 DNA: TGTGCCAGCCAGGGGCAGGTAGCTAATTCACCCCTCCACTTT; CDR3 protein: CASQGQVANSPLHF
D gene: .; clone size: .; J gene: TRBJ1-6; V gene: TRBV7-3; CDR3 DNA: TGTGCCAGCAGCTTAAACCCGGGGTTGACACCCCTCCACTTT; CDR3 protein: CASSLNPGLTPLHF
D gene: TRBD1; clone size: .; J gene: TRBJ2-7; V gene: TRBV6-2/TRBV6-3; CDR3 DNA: TGTGCCAGCAGTAACCGGGACAGGGGGGACGAGCAGTACTTC; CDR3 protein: CASSNRDRGDEQYF
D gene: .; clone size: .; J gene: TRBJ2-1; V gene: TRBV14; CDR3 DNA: TGTGCCAGCAGCCCGCCCCTAAGGCTAGCTCCGAATGAGCAGTTCTTC; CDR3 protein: CASSPPLRLAPNEQFF
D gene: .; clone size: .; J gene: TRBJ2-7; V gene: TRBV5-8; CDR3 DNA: TGTGCCAGCAGCTTGGAGCCTTCCCAGGACGAGCAGTACTTC; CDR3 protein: CASSLEPSQDEQYF
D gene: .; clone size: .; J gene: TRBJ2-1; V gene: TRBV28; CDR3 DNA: TGTGCCAGCAGTTCCGGACGGGCGGATGAGCAGTTCTTC; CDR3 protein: CASSSGRADEQFF
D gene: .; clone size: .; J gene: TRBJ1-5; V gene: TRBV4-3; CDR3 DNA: TGCGCCAGCAGCCAAGTATTGGGTTATAGCAATCAGCCCCAGCATTTT; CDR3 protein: CASSQVLGYSNQPQHF
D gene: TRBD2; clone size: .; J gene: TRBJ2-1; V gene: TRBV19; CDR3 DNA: TGTGCCAGTAGTGACGGGACTAGCGGATACAATGAGCAGTTCTTC; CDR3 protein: CASSDGTSGYNEQFF
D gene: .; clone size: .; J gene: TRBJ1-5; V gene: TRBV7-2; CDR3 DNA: TGTGCCAGCAGCTTAGTTGGCGGGTCAAATCAGCCCCAGCATTTT; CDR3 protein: CASSLVGGSNQPQHF
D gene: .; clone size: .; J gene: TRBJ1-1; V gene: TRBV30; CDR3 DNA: TGTGCCTGGAGTGATCCCCAGGGAAGCACTGAAGCTTTCTTT; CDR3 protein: CAWSDPQGSTEAFF
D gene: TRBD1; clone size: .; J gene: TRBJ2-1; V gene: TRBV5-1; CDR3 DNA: TGCGCCAGCAGGCCGTTCGGGACAGCCTCCTACAATGAGCAGTTCTTC; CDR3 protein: CASRPFGTASYNEQFF
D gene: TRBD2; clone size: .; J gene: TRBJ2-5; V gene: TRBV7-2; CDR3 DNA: TGTGCCAGCAGCTTAGAATTGGGACTAGCGGGAATTTTGCAGTACTTC; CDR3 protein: CASSLELGLAGILQYF
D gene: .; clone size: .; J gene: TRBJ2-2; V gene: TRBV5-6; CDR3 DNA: TGTGCCAGCAGCTTGGAATGGGGAAACACCGGGGAGCTGTTTTTT; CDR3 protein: CASSLEWGNTGELFF
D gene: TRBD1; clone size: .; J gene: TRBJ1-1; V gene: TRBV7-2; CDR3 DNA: TGTGCCAGCAGCTTCCTCGGACAGGGGATAAACACTGAAGCTTTCTTT; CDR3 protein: CASSFLGQGINTEAFF
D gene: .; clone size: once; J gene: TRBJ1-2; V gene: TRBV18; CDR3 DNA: TGTGCCAGCTCAACACTCACGGGCGTAAACTATGGCTACACCTTC; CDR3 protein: CASSTLTGVNYGYTF
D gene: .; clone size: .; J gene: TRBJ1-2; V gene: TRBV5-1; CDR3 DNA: TGCGCCAGCAGCTCAAAGACAGGTCCGAAGCGAACCTATGGCTACACCTTC; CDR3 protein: CASSSKTGPKRTYGYTF
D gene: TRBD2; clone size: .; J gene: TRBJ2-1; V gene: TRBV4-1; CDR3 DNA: TGCGCCAGCAGCCAAGTAAGCGGGAGAAAAGGGAATGAGCAGTTCTTC; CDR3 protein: CASSQVSGRKGNEQFF
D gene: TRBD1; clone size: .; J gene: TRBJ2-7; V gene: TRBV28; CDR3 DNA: TGTGCCAGCAGACGACAGGGGACTTCCTACGAGCAGTACTTC; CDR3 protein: CASRRQGTSYEQYF
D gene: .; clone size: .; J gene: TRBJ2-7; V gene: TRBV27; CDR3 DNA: TGTGCCAGCAGTACCGCCTACGAGCAGTACTTC; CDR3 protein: CASSTAYEQYF
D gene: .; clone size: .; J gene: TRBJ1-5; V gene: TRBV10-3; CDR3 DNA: TGTGCCATCAGTGAGGGGGCTGGTGTGGGGCCCCAGCATTTT; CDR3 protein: CAISEGAGVGPQHF
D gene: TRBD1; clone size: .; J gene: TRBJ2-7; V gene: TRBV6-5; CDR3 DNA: TGTGCCAGCAGAAAGACAGGGCTCAGCTCGTACGAGCAGTACTTC; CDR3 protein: CASRKTGLSSYEQYF
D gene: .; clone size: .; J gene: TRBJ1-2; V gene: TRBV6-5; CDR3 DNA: TGTGCCAGCAGTTACGGTGGGGGCACGAACTATGGCTACACCTTC; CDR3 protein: CASSYGGGTNYGYTF
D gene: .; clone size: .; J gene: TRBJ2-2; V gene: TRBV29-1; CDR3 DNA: TGCAGCGTTGAATGGGCGAACACCGGGGAGCTGTTTTTT; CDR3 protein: CSVEWANTGELFF
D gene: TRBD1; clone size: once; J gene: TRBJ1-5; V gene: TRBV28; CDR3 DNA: TGTGCCAGCAGTTTATCCCCCGGGACAGGTAGCAATCAGCCCCAGCATTTT; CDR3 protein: CASSLSPGTGSNQPQHF
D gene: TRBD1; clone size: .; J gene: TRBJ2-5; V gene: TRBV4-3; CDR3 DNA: TGCGCCAGCAGACGGGACAGACAACAAGAGACCCAGTACTTC; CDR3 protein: CASRRDRQQETQYF
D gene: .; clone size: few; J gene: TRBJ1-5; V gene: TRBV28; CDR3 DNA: TGTGCCAGCAAGTGGCCTGGGGAGCAACCCCAGCATTTT; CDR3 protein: CASKWPGEQPQHF
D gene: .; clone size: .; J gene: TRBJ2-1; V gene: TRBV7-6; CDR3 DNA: TGTGCCAGCAGCTTATTGGGGGGCCAAATCTTC; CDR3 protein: CASSLLGGQIF
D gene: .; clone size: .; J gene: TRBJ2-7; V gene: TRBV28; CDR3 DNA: TGTGCCAGCAGTTCCCGGTATAGGGGCTATCCTTCCTACGAGCAGTACTTC; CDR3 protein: CASSSRYRGYPSYEQYF
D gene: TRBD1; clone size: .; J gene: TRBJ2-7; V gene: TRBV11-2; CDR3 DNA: TGTGCCAGCAGCTTTGGGACAGCCTACGAGCAGTACTTC; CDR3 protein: CASSFGTAYEQYF
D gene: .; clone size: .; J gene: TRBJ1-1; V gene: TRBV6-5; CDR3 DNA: TGTGCCAGCAGTCGGGAGACAGCTCGGAGGACTGAAGCTTTCTTT; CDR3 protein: CASSRETARRTEAFF
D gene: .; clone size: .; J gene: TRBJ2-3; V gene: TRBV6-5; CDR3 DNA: TGTGCCAGCAGTTACAGGGCAGGCCTTGGGGATACGCAGTATTTT; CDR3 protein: CASSYRAGLGDTQYF
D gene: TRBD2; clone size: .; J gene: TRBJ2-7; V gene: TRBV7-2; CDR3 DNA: TGTGCCAGCACATTGGTAGCGGGCTACGAGCAGTACTTC; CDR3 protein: CASTLVAGYEQYF
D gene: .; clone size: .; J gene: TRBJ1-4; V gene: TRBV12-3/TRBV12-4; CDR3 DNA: TGTGCCAGCAGTTTGGGTCAGGGTGGGGTGTTTTTT; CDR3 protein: CASSLGQGGVFF
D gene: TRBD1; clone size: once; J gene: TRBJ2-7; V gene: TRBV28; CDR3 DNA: TGTGCCAGCAGTTCCCGACAGGGCGGCCACGAGCAGTACTTC; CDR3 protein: CASSSRQGGHEQYF
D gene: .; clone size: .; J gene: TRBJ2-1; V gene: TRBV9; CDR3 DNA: TGTGCCAGCAGCGATTACGAGGGTTACAATGAGCAGTTCTTC; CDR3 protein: CASSDYEGYNEQFF
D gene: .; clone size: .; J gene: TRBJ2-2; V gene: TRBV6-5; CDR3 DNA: TGTGCCAGCAGGAAAGACAGGCGGAACACCGGGGAGCTGTTTTTT; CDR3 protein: CASRKDRRNTGELFF
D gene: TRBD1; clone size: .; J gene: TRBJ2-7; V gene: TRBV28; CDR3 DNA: TGTGCCAGCAGTTTTAGTCTCGTGCTCGGACAGGACTCCTACGAGCAGTACTTC; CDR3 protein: CASSFSLVLGQDSYEQYF